This is a list of T cell receptor beta chains from one sample in a study of blood T cell repertoires in COVID-19. Method: immunoSEQ multiplex PCR; TCRdb's copy keeps in-frame clones and lacks some. The profile covers some 180,000 clones, with just over 90% appearing a single time and roughly 5.3% taken by the ten largest. Sequencing used peripheral blood. These receptors came from a man younger than 30 with COVID-19, enrolled during active disease. Each CDR3 is given with its conserved first and last residue. The order of the fields is J gene, V gene, CDR3 length, CDR3 protein.

j_gene: TRBJ2-7
v_gene: TRBV5-4
len: 12
CDR3aa: CASSPRRGEQYF

j_gene: TRBJ2-4
v_gene: TRBV9
len: 18
CDR3aa: CASSPGTSGGPTKNIQYF

j_gene: TRBJ2-7
v_gene: TRBV27
len: 15
CDR3aa: CASSYGQGAENEQYF

j_gene: TRBJ1-2
v_gene: TRBV21-1
len: 12
CDR3aa: CASDINTYGYTF

j_gene: TRBJ1-5
v_gene: TRBV6-1
len: 16
CDR3aa: CASSGRDRGLGEPQHF

j_gene: TRBJ2-6
v_gene: TRBV5-1
len: 17
CDR3aa: CASSLETGASGANVLTF

j_gene: TRBJ2-1
v_gene: TRBV12-3/TRBV12-4
len: 10
CDR3aa: CASGVGEQFF

j_gene: TRBJ2-1
v_gene: TRBV27
len: 13
CDR3aa: CASKWQAGDEQFF

j_gene: TRBJ1-1
v_gene: TRBV27
len: 17
CDR3aa: CASSPIGVWLVNTEAFF

j_gene: TRBJ2-7
v_gene: TRBV11-3
len: 13
CDR3aa: CASSLARGYEQYF

j_gene: TRBJ1-2
v_gene: TRBV2
len: 13
CDR3aa: CASRDRGRGGYTF

j_gene: TRBJ1-1
v_gene: TRBV12-5
len: 12
CDR3aa: CASGLDYTEAFF

j_gene: TRBJ1-2
v_gene: TRBV14
len: 14
CDR3aa: CASSQGRDRDGYTF

j_gene: TRBJ1-2
v_gene: TRBV19
len: 15
CDR3aa: CASSPAGASNYGYTF

j_gene: TRBJ2-5
v_gene: TRBV5-1
len: 14
CDR3aa: CASSAASGQETQYF

j_gene: TRBJ1-2
v_gene: TRBV6-5
len: 14
CDR3aa: CASGHRGFRYGYTF

j_gene: TRBJ2-7
v_gene: TRBV7-8
len: 15
CDR3aa: CATCRDARGNYEQYF

j_gene: TRBJ2-3
v_gene: TRBV27
len: 15
CDR3aa: CASKPGGRAADTQYF

j_gene: TRBJ2-2
v_gene: TRBV5-1
len: 18
CDR3aa: CASSLAGLLREITGELFF

j_gene: TRBJ2-7
v_gene: TRBV6-2/TRBV6-3
len: 13
CDR3aa: CASSPGIPYEQYF

j_gene: TRBJ2-2
v_gene: TRBV11-2
len: 15
CDR3aa: CASSVLAGVNGELFF

j_gene: TRBJ1-2
v_gene: TRBV6-5
len: 12
CDR3aa: CASSYVGGGYTF

j_gene: TRBJ1-1
v_gene: TRBV28
len: 13
CDR3aa: CASTRGGRTEAFF

j_gene: TRBJ2-1
v_gene: TRBV28
len: 18
CDR3aa: CASSLRTWTSGVYNEQFF

j_gene: TRBJ1-1
v_gene: TRBV28
len: 15
CDR3aa: CASRSLDRGNTEAFF

j_gene: TRBJ1-1
v_gene: TRBV29-1
len: 15
CDR3aa: CSVEGTGPRGVEAFF

j_gene: TRBJ2-7
v_gene: TRBV30
len: 14
CDR3aa: CAWSEVPTGNEQYF

j_gene: TRBJ2-5
v_gene: TRBV24-1
len: 11
CDR3aa: CATHLRETQYF

j_gene: TRBJ1-5
v_gene: TRBV7-9
len: 15
CDR3aa: CASSSGQGVNQPQHF

j_gene: TRBJ2-1
v_gene: TRBV3-1/TRBV3-2
len: 15
CDR3aa: CASSRPMTGADEQFF

j_gene: TRBJ2-1
v_gene: TRBV2
len: 17
CDR3aa: CASSRPGTGWGGNEQFF

j_gene: TRBJ1-1
v_gene: TRBV4-1
len: 16
CDR3aa: CASSPGQGSMHTEAFF

j_gene: TRBJ2-3
v_gene: TRBV7-2
len: 16
CDR3aa: CASSLISRGSTDTQYF

j_gene: TRBJ2-3
v_gene: TRBV13
len: 15
CDR3aa: CASSRYRGWEDTQYF

j_gene: TRBJ1-1
v_gene: TRBV3-1/TRBV3-2
len: 15
CDR3aa: CASSQDPRGRTGAFF

j_gene: TRBJ1-5
v_gene: TRBV28
len: 16
CDR3aa: CASSLTWTGNREPQHF

j_gene: TRBJ2-7
v_gene: TRBV5-1
len: 12
CDR3aa: CASSLGGAEQYF

j_gene: TRBJ2-2
v_gene: TRBV24-1
len: 15
CDR3aa: CATSGGSGMTGELFF

j_gene: TRBJ2-7
v_gene: TRBV20-1
len: 15
CDR3aa: CSASPTGLAGYEQYF

j_gene: TRBJ2-7
v_gene: TRBV7-2
len: 15
CDR3aa: CASSLAGTGVYEQYF

j_gene: TRBJ2-3
v_gene: TRBV27
len: 15
CDR3aa: CASSLQGARADTQYF

j_gene: TRBJ2-7
v_gene: TRBV19
len: 14
CDR3aa: CASSPTGTSYEQYF

j_gene: TRBJ2-1
v_gene: TRBV9
len: 16
CDR3aa: CASSPWEGGAYNEQFF

j_gene: TRBJ1-5
v_gene: TRBV27
len: 13
CDR3aa: CASSFQGDQPQHF

j_gene: TRBJ2-6
v_gene: TRBV7-2
len: 15
CDR3aa: CASSYRGLGANVLTF

j_gene: TRBJ2-1
v_gene: TRBV30
len: 17
CDR3aa: CASYRGPLAPGRNEQFF

j_gene: TRBJ2-4
v_gene: TRBV7-9
len: 15
CDR3aa: CASSPGQGGVIDQYF

j_gene: TRBJ2-3
v_gene: TRBV4-1
len: 17
CDR3aa: CASSFPSTSGSKDTQYF

j_gene: TRBJ2-1
v_gene: TRBV6-4
len: 16
CDR3aa: CASSDSPTGAYNEQFF

j_gene: TRBJ1-2
v_gene: TRBV7-2
len: 14
CDR3aa: CASSLEGQGGGYTF

j_gene: TRBJ1-6
v_gene: TRBV7-2
len: 15
CDR3aa: CASSIGQPRDSPLHF

j_gene: TRBJ2-7
v_gene: TRBV25-1
len: 15
CDR3aa: CASGGSGRASYEQYF